Following are 21 T cell receptor beta chains from one sample sequenced in a study of T cell repertoires in cytomegalovirus infection. Their antigens are not known. From the reads, TCRdb called clonotypes with MiXCR, one entry per CDR3 protein. The sample shows about 89,000 distinct CDR3 sequences, 29% of them seen only once. Sequencing was performed on CD8+ T cells from cultured PBMCs, taken from culture after CMV antigen stimulation. The receptors come from a human donor in good health (CMV status not recorded). Some clones in this sample may be carry-over from other donors' samples.

This clonotype showed up just a few times. This chain connects TRBV5-1 to TRBJ1-1; D gene ambiguous. Trimming stripped 4 bases from V and 3 bases from J, with 16 bases between. The CDR3 is 15 residues long. From germline, CDR1 is SGHRS and CDR2 YFSETQ. CDR3 in amino acids: CASSASGNPDTEAFF. In DNA, the CDR3 is TGCGCCAGCAGCGCCAGCGGCAATCCGGACACTGAAGCTTTCTTT.

The chain has TRBV7-8 and TRBJ2-3, with 8 bases lining up with TRBD1. CDR1 and CDR2 (germline): SGHVS, FQNEAQ. The junction had 3 bases not matched to a gene; V was cut back by 8 bases and J by 2 bases. The CDR3 covers 13 residues. The CDR3 sequence is CASGTGFTDTQYF. CDR3 DNA: TGTGCCAGCGGGACAGGATTCACAGATACGCAGTATTTT.

This clonotype was seen just once. The genes are TRBV27 and TRBJ2-7; 7 bases match TRBD2. V shed 5 bases and J 3 bases; nucleotides not matched to a gene: 10. The CDR3 loop spans 15 amino acids. Germline V gene data show CDR1 as MNHEY and CDR2 as SMNVEV (reference sequence). The CDR3 bases are TGTGCCAGCAGTCCTCGCGGGAGCTCCATCTACGAGCAGTACTTC. It specifies CASSPRGSSIYEQYF.

The chain carries TRBV18 and TRBJ1-1; D is undetermined. The CDR3 loop spans 13 amino acids. V was trimmed by 2 bases and J by 5 bases, leaving 9 bases between them. CDR1 and CDR2 (germline): KGHSH, LQKENI. DNA of the CDR3: TGTGCCAGCTCACCAGACGGACGGACTGAAGCTTTCTTT. Translating it yields CASSPDGRTEAFF.

This clonotype has more than one count but fewer than ten. This chain connects TRBV19 to TRBJ1-2; no clear D gene. The V end lost 7 bases, the J end lost 4 bases, and 10 bases lay between the germline ends. This CDR3 has 12 residues. Germline CDR1 is LNHDA and CDR2 is SQIVND (reference sequence). The CDR3 protein is CASTPGGYGYTF. In DNA form, the CDR3 reads TGTGCCAGTACCCCGGGCGGCTATGGCTACACCTTC.

The chain employs TRBV6-5 and TRBJ2-5; D is unclear. V lost 0 bases and J lost 5, with 7 bases in between. This CDR3 is built from 13 residues. Germline V CDR1 and CDR2: MNHEY, SVGAGI. CDR3 protein: CASSYSLGETQYF. CDR3 DNA sequence: TGTGCCAGCAGTTACTCGTTAGGGGAGACCCAGTACTTC.

This clonotype was recorded a few times. V is TRBV7-6 and J is TRBJ1-1; tentative D call: TRBD1 (5 bases). The germline CDR1 and CDR2 sequences are SGHVS and FNYEAQ. V was trimmed by 2 bases and J by 1 base, leaving 23 bases between them. The CDR3 covers 19 residues. CDR3 loop: CASSLSSPWGNGENTEAFF. The CDR3, as DNA: TGTGCCAGCAGCTTATCATCCCCCTGGGGGAACGGAGAGAACACTGAAGCTTTCTTT.

This clonotype turned up a few times. The chain joins TRBV9 to TRBJ2-7; D may match TRBD1 or TRBD2 (5 bases each). V was trimmed by 6 bases and J by 2 bases, leaving 15 bases between them. The CDR3 has 14 residues. Germline loops: CDR1 SGDLS, CDR2 YYNGEE. Here the CDR3 DNA reads TGTGCCAGCAACCCCGGGGACGGCACCTACGAGCAGTACTTC. Protein product: CASNPGDGTYEQYF.

This clonotype was recorded a few times. The chain couples TRBV5-1 to TRBJ2-1; possible D gene TRBD2, 5 bases. The CDR3 covers 13 residues. Germline assignment: CDR1 SGHRS and CDR2 YFSETQ. V was pared by 6 bases and J by 4 bases, with 11 bases between. CDR3 residues: CASTHEGYNEQFF. CDR3 nucleotides: TGCGCCAGCACCCACGAGGGATACAATGAGCAGTTCTTC.

In its sample, this clonotype was seen a few times. This chain's CDR3 is CASSPDLPGGNQPQHF. CDR3 nucleotides: TGTGCCAGCAGTCCGGACCTACCGGGGGGCAATCAGCCCCAGCATTTT. This chain connects TRBV6-5 to TRBJ1-5, with a possible D match to TRBD1 (5 bases). This CDR3 is 16 amino acids long. Trimming stripped 5 bases from V and 2 bases from J, with 16 bases between. Germline V gives CDR1 MNHEY, CDR2 SVGAGI.

The chain employs TRBV28 and TRBJ2-1; the match to TRBD2 covers 10 bases. With V trimmed by 5 bases and J by 6 bases, 7 bases remained unmatched. This CDR3 has 15 residues. The V gene's germline CDR1 is MDHEN and CDR2 SYDVKM. The CDR3 loop is CASSLAGAARNEQFF. DNA for the CDR3: TGTGCCAGCAGTCTAGCGGGGGCGGCCCGCAATGAGCAGTTCTTC.

CDR3 loop: CASTYDGYGYTF. CDR3 in DNA: TGTGCCAGTACCTACGATGGCTATGGCTACACCTTC. This chain connects TRBV19 to TRBJ1-2; unclear D gene. The germline V gene has CDR1 LNHDA and CDR2 SQIVND (reference sequence). V was clipped by 7 bases and J by 4 bases, with 10 bases between them. CDR3 length equals 12 residues.

The chain recombines TRBV5-4 with TRBJ2-3; 10 bases match TRBD1. Germline CDR1 and CDR2: SGHNT and YYREEE (reference sequence). The CDR3 runs to 15 residues. V lost 4 bases and J lost 4; bases outside the gene matches: 6. CDR3 loop: CASSTPDRGPDTQYF. CDR3 in DNA: TGTGCCAGCAGCACCCCTGACAGGGGGCCAGATACGCAGTATTTT.

The V gene is TRBV9, the J gene TRBJ2-3; TRBD2 agrees at 16 bases. In germline, CDR1 is SGDLS, CDR2 YYNGEE. After removal of 3 bases from V and 5 bases from J, the junction contained 3 bases not matched to a gene. The CDR3 is 16 residues long. This chain's CDR3 is CASSEGLAGGIDTQYF. Here the CDR3 DNA reads TGTGCCAGCAGCGAGGGACTAGCGGGGGGGATAGATACGCAGTATTTT.

This clonotype was counted many times. The chain combines TRBV20-1 with TRBJ2-1, with D perhaps matching TRBD2 (6 bases). Germline loops: CDR1 DFQATT, CDR2 SNEGSKA (reference sequence). The CDR3 consists of 14 residues. Deletions cut 6 bases from V and 8 bases from J, with 20 bases between. The CDR3 is CSAEASVGGDEQFF. Here the CDR3 DNA reads TGCAGTGCCGAGGCTAGCGTCGGCGGGGATGAGCAGTTCTTC.

This clonotype was detected a few times. The rearrangement uses TRBV29-1 and TRBJ2-5; D remains unclear. V lost 4 bases and J 1 base, leaving 7 bases between the germline ends. The germline gives CDR1 SQVTM, CDR2 ANQGSEA. This CDR3 contains 12 residues. CDR3 coding DNA: TGCAGCGTTGGAGGTAGCCAAGAGACCCAGTACTTC. This gives the protein CSVGGSQETQYF.

This chain links TRBV10-3 with TRBJ1-1, with D possibly being TRBD1 (6 bases). V was pared by 11 bases and J by 2 bases, with 9 bases between. This CDR3 has 11 residues. Germline CDR1 reads ENHRY; CDR2 reads SYGVKD. The CDR3 DNA follows: TGTGCCGCAGGGGCTAACACTGAAGCTTTCTTT. Protein sequence: CAAGANTEAFF.

This clonotype showed up many times. The chain has TRBV4-1 and TRBJ1-1; D gene unclear. V was pared by 0 bases and J by 1 base, with 6 bases between. Per germline, CDR1 MGHRA and CDR2 YSYEKL. The CDR3 length is 14 residues. CDR3 amino acids: CASSQDSPNTEAFF. CDR3 in DNA: TGCGCCAGCAGCCAAGACTCGCCGAACACTGAAGCTTTCTTT.

In this sample, this clonotype turned up many times. The chain employs TRBV7-3 and TRBJ2-2; TRBD1 matches 8 bases. The CDR3 consists of 16 residues. V dropped 1 base and J dropped 1; count of bases not matched to a gene: 2. Germline values: CDR1 SGHTA, CDR2 FQGTGA. CDR3 sequence reads: CASSLRTGLNTGELFF. CDR3 nucleotide sequence: TGTGCCAGCAGCTTAAGGACAGGGCTGAACACCGGGGAGCTGTTTTTT.

The chain uses TRBV7-6 and TRBJ2-7; 9 bases align to TRBD1. The CDR3 extends over 15 amino acids. CDR1 is SGHVS and CDR2 is FNYEAQ in the germline V gene. V trimming: 0 bases; J trimming: 6 bases; junction bases outside the gene matches: 6. This CDR3 is CASSLAIGTGSEQYF. As DNA, the CDR3 is TGTGCCAGCAGCTTAGCGATCGGGACAGGGAGCGAGCAGTACTTC.

J is TRBJ2-1 and V is TRBV29-1; possibly TRBD1 for D (6 bases). V was pared by 5 bases and J by 5 bases, with 10 bases between. The CDR3 has 12 amino acids. From germline, CDR1 is SQVTM and CDR2 ANQGSEA. CDR3 DNA sequence: TGCAGCGTTTACAGGGAGAACAATGAGCAGTTCTTC. This encodes CSVYRENNEQFF.